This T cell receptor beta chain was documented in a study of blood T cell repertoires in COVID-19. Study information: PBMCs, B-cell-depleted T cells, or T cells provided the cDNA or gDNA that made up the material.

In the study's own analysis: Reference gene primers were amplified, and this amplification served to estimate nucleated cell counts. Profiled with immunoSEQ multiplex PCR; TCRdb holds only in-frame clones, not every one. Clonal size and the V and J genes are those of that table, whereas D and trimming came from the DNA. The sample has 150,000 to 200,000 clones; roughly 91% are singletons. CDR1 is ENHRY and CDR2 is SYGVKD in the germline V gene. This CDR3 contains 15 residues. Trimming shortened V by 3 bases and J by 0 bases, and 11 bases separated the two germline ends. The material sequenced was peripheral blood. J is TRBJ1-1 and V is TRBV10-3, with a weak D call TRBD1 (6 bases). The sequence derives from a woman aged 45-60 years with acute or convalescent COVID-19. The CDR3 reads CAISDPGVMNTEAFF. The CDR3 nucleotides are TGTGCCATCAGTGACCCAGGGGTAATGAACACTGAAGCTTTCTTT.